These 14 T cell receptor beta chains share one sample of origin, sequenced in a study of cytomegalovirus exposure and HLA in healthy donors. PCR used 60 Vbeta primers and 13 Jbeta primers. Some clones are missing from TCRdb's copy, which holds only in-frame ones; the method was immunoSEQ multiplex PCR. This table has about 120,000 clones, roughly 78% appearing once. The specimen sequenced was PBMCs. The receptors stem from a man aged 25 to 40 in good health and CMV-seropositive.

The chain has TRBV19 and TRBJ1-1; D possibly corresponds to TRBD1 (6 bases). The germline V and J ends were trimmed by 3 bases and 0 bases, with 11 bases remaining between them. The germline V gene has CDR1 LNHDA and CDR2 SQIVND (reference sequence). The CDR3 sequence is 15 residues long. The CDR3 DNA reads TGTGCCAGTAGTATTGGGTCAGGGGTGAACACTGAAGCTTTCTTT. Protein sequence: CASSIGSGVNTEAFF.

On this clone: Its ends do not fully match the called genes, so a read error is possible. The chain is built from TRBV19 and TRBJ1-2; TRBD1 matches at 7 bases. CDR3 length: 15 residues. Looked up from germline, CDR1 is LNHDA and CDR2 is SQIVND (reference sequence). The chain's CDR3 is CVSSIDLGQIYGYTF. The CDR3 DNA reads as TGTGTCAGTAGTATAGACTTGGGACAGATCTATGGCTACACCTTC.

The chain couples TRBV2 to TRBJ1-6; no clear D. Germline loops: CDR1 SNHLY, CDR2 FYNNEI. This CDR3 has 14 amino acids. The V end lost 4 bases, the J end lost 8 bases, and 12 bases lay between the germline ends. DNA of the CDR3: TGTGCCAGCAGTGGGTCCGGGAAGTATTCACCCCTCCACTTT. Protein sequence: CASSGSGKYSPLHF.

As concerns this clone: Germline is not matched at one junction end, which may reflect a read error. The V and J genes are TRBV29-1 and TRBJ2-2, with 8 nucleotides matching TRBD2. This CDR3 is built from 17 residues. Per the germline V gene, CDR1 is SQVTM and CDR2 is ANQGSEA. CDR3 sequence (DNA): TGCAGCGTTGAACGGGGGGGGGCCACGAACACCGTCCGGGGAGCTGTTTTT. It codes for CSVERGGATNTVRGAVF.

This clone was seen repeatedly, ten times or more. This chain connects TRBV5-1 to TRBJ1-4; D is possibly TRBD1 (5 bases). V was shortened by 7 bases and J by 0 bases, with 10 bases between the two germline ends. The germline V gene has CDR1 SGHRS and CDR2 YFSETQ. The CDR3 covers 14 residues. The DNA for the CDR3 is TGCGCCAGCCGGGAGGGGACAACTAATGAAAAACTGTTTTTT. It is translated as CASREGTTNEKLFF.

The V gene is TRBV7-9, the J gene TRBJ1-5; maybe TRBD1 (5 bases). This CDR3 is built from 15 residues. Germline V gene data show CDR1 as SEHNR and CDR2 as FQNEAQ (reference sequence). The ends were cut back, 2 bases at V and 3 bases at J, with 11 bases in the middle. The chain's CDR3 is CASSLQGQPNQPQHF. CDR3 coding DNA: TGTGCCAGCAGCTTACAGGGTCAACCCAATCAGCCCCAGCATTTT.

The J gene is TRBJ1-1, the V gene TRBV5-6, with 9 bases lining up with TRBD1. V dropped 4 bases and J dropped 5; count of bases not matched to a gene: 6. This CDR3 is 14 amino acids long. Germline-derived CDR1 and CDR2 are SGHDT and YYEEEE. The DNA for the CDR3 is TGTGCCAGCAGCCTTGGACAGGGGATGACTGAAGCTTTCTTT. Translation gives CASSLGQGMTEAFF.

The chain is built from TRBV30 and TRBJ1-1; the D is unclear. Trimming cost V 5 bases and J 3 bases, with 13 bases left between them. This CDR3 has 13 residues. CDR1 and CDR2 (germline): GTSNPN, SVGIG (reference sequence). The CDR3 spells CAWVRQTDTEAFF. CDR3 sequence (DNA): TGTGCCTGGGTCAGACAAACTGACACTGAAGCTTTCTTT.

The chain employs TRBV6-5 and TRBJ2-7; 9 nucleotides agree with TRBD2. The germline V gene encodes CDR1 MNHEY and CDR2 SVGAGI. Trimming took 2 bases from V and 0 from J; bases not matched to a gene: 2. The CDR3 length is 15 residues. The CDR3: CASSYVAGASYEQYF. The CDR3 nucleotides read TGTGCCAGCAGTTACGTAGCGGGGGCCTCCTACGAGCAGTACTTC.

The chain uses TRBV25-1 and TRBJ1-5; D is uncertain. The CDR3 totals 14 residues. The germline V gene encodes CDR1 MGHDK and CDR2 SYGVNS. V was cut by 2 bases and J by 7 bases, with 12 bases left in between. CDR3 sequence: CASSESGWEQPQHF. The CDR3 coding sequence is TGTGCCAGCAGTGAAAGTGGATGGGAGCAGCCCCAGCATTTT. The full variable domain, in which reference TRBV25-1 and TRBJ1-5 provide the parts outside the CDR3, is EADIYQTPRYLVIGTGKKITLECSQTMGHDKMYWYQQDPGMELHLIHYSYGVNSTEKGDLSSESTVSRIRTEHFPLTLESARPSHTSQYLCASSESGWEQPQHFGDGTRLSIL.

The chain carries TRBV19 and TRBJ2-3; TRBD2 aligns across 11 bases. CDR1 and CDR2 from the germline V gene are LNHDA and SQIVND (reference sequence). The trim removed 6 bases at V and 2 bases at J, leaving 7 bases unmatched. This CDR3 region has 16 residues. Written as DNA, the CDR3 is TGTGCCAGTAGCTCCCTAGCGGGGGGCGACACAGATACGCAGTATTTT. Encoded protein: CASSSLAGGDTDTQYF.

The V and J genes are TRBV19 and TRBJ2-7; perhaps TRBD2 as D (6 bases). V was trimmed by 4 bases and J by 1 base, leaving 11 bases between them. This CDR3 has 14 residues. Germline V gene sequence: CDR1 LNHDA, CDR2 SQIVND (reference sequence). The CDR3 nucleotides are TGTGCCAGTAGTACCCGAGGAGGGTCCTACGAGCAGTACTTC. Translated: CASSTRGGSYEQYF.

The chain uses TRBV2 and TRBJ2-2, with D possibly matching TRBD1 (5 bases). V shed 3 bases and J shed 1 base, with 9 bases lying between them. CDR1 is SNHLY and CDR2 is FYNNEI in the germline V gene. The CDR3 extends over 15 amino acids. CDR3 nucleotides: TGTGCCAGCAGTGAGCGGCAGGGGAACACCGGGGAGCTGTTTTTT. The encoded protein is CASSERQGNTGELFF.

In its sample, this clone was seen a few times. Other DNA variants within this sample encode the same CDR3. This chain joins TRBV29-1 and TRBJ2-1; TRBD1 aligns across 7 bases. Trimming took 3 bases from V and 2 from J; bases not matched to a gene: 1. The CDR3 is 13 residues long. CDR1 is SQVTM, CDR2 ANQGSEA, per germline. The CDR3 reads CSVDRGTYNEQFF. The CDR3 DNA is TGCAGCGTTGACAGGGGGACCTACAATGAGCAGTTCTTC.